A single sample is the source of the 17 T cell receptor beta chains below, sequenced in a study of T cells after yellow fever vaccination. Each CDR3 protein gets one entry after TCRdb re-called the 5' RACE reads with MiXCR. There are 200,000 to 250,000 distinct CDR3 sequences in the sample; 2.5% to 3.5% occur only once, and 3.2% lies in the top ten. The starting material was CD4+ T cells sorted from PBMCs, obtained 10 days after the yellow fever booster vaccination. Receptors were obtained from a man younger than 35 who received the YFV17D yellow fever vaccine.

The rearrangement links TRBV25-1 to TRBJ2-1, with 10 positions matching TRBD2. V shed 4 bases and J 0 bases; nucleotides not matched to a gene: 3. CDR1 is MGHDK, CDR2 SYGVNS, per germline. This CDR3 spans 16 amino acids. The DNA of the CDR3 is TGTGCCAGCAGTGTACTAGCGGGGAACTCCTACAATGAGCAGTTCTTC. It specifies CASSVLAGNSYNEQFF.

In its sample, this clonotype was seen many times. This chain connects TRBV7-2 to TRBJ1-5; D is possibly TRBD1 (5 bases). Between the trimmed V and J ends, which lost 5 bases and 2 bases, there was a span of 13 bases. CDR1 is SGHTA and CDR2 is FQGNSA in the germline V gene. The CDR3 is made up of 15 amino acids. The CDR3 loop reads CASSAPGWGNQPQHF. The CDR3 DNA follows: TGTGCCAGCAGCGCACCAGGGTGGGGCAATCAGCCCCAGCATTTT.

At least ten counts were recorded for this clonotype. The gene calls are TRBV20-1 and TRBJ1-4; D is unresolved. Per germline, CDR1 DFQATT and CDR2 SNEGSKA (reference sequence). The CDR3 consists of 11 residues. The V end was cut by 3 bases, the J end by 6 bases, with 5 bases between. The CDR3 protein is CSASFDEKLFF. CDR3 DNA sequence: TGCAGTGCTAGTTTTGATGAAAAACTGTTTTTT.

This clonotype was counted ten times or more. The chain carries TRBV21-1 and TRBJ2-7; the table's D call TRBD1 went unverified against the DNA. TRBV21-1 is marked as a pseudogene. The CDR3 is 15 amino acids. The CDR3 coding sequence is TGTGCCAGCAGCAAAGGATCACGGTGGGACCGCGAGCAGTACGTC. Encoded protein: CASSKGSRWDREQYV.

This clonotype was counted ten times or more. The CDR3 loop reads CASSVGVYQETQYF. In DNA, the CDR3 is TGTGCCAGCAGCGTAGGGGTGTACCAAGAGACCCAGTACTTC. The chain couples TRBV9 to TRBJ2-5; unclear D gene. The CDR3 length is 14 residues. Germline V CDR1 and CDR2: SGDLS, YYNGEE. Trimming cost V 0 bases and J 0 bases, with 6 bases left between them.

The table lists this clonotype with a few counts. This sequence joins TRBV3-1 and TRBJ1-2; TRBD1 matches at 10 bases. Germline V gene sequence: CDR1 LGHDT, CDR2 YNNKEL (reference sequence). This CDR3 region has 14 residues. J gave up 8 bases and V 3 bases, and 6 bases lay outside the gene matches. The CDR3 protein is CASSQGQGFYGYTF. The DNA of the CDR3 is TGTGCCAGCAGCCAGGGACAGGGGTTTTACGGCTACACCTTC.

This clonotype was counted ten times or more. The chain employs TRBV7-3 and TRBJ2-2; D gene ambiguous. In germline, CDR1 is SGHTA, CDR2 FQGTGA. This CDR3 contains 13 residues. V lost 4 bases, J lost 7 bases, and 10 bases lay in between. In nucleotides, the CDR3 is TGTGCCAGCAGCTACGAATGGGGCGGGGAGCTGTTTTTT. Residues: CASSYEWGGELFF.

This clonotype was counted between two and nine times. The CDR3 protein is CASSPTPGLASPQYF. CDR3 coding DNA: TGTGCCAGCAGCCCTACACCGGGACTAGCTTCCCCGCAGTACTTC. The genes are TRBV7-3 and TRBJ2-5; 9 bases match TRBD2. The germline gives CDR1 SGHTA, CDR2 FQGTGA. This CDR3 region has 15 residues. The V gene end was trimmed by 5 bases and the J gene end by 11 bases; junction bases not matched to a gene: 15.

The sample holds a few counts of this clonotype. The genes are TRBV18 and TRBJ2-7; D is possibly TRBD1 (6 bases). Trimming removed 3 bases at V and 6 bases at J, with 15 bases between. The CDR3 runs to 14 residues. Per the germline V gene, CDR1 is KGHSH and CDR2 is LQKENI. The CDR3 loop is CASSPSRGVGEQYF. For the CDR3, the DNA is TGTGCCAGCTCACCGAGCAGGGGAGTTGGCGAGCAGTACTTC.

V usage is TRBV6-5 and J usage is TRBJ1-2, with D possibly TRBD1 on 5 matching bases. Per the germline V gene, CDR1 is MNHEY and CDR2 is SVGAGI. V was shortened by 6 bases and J by 4 bases, with 6 bases between the two germline ends. The CDR3 extends over 11 amino acids. CDR3 nucleotide sequence: TGTGCCAGCAGGGGGACCTATGGCTACACCTTC. The encoded protein is CASRGTYGYTF.

This clonotype showed up just a few times. The CDR3 DNA follows: TGTGCCAGCTCTTATCGGACTCCCCAGGGGGGCGAAGCTTTCTTT. Its protein is CASSYRTPQGGEAFF. The rearrangement uses TRBV18 and TRBJ1-1; 7 bases line up with TRBD1. CDR3 size: 15 residues. The germline V gene encodes CDR1 KGHSH and CDR2 LQKENI. The ends lost 6 bases at V and 8 bases at J; junction bases unmatched: 15.

This clonotype was recorded many times. This chain uses TRBV20-1 with TRBJ1-6; perhaps TRBD1 as D (5 bases). CDR1 DFQATT and CDR2 SNEGSKA come from the germline V gene (reference sequence). The V end lost 0 bases, the J end lost 9 bases, and 15 bases lay between the germline ends. CDR3 length equals 15 residues. The CDR3 bases are TGCAGTGCTAGAGAGGGTGCGGGGGTGGTTTCACCCCTCCACTTT. Protein: CSAREGAGVVSPLHF.

This clonotype was observed at least ten times. V usage is TRBV5-5 and J usage is TRBJ2-1; D may match TRBD1 or TRBD2 (5 bases each). Between the trimmed V and J ends, which lost 0 bases and 8 bases, there was a span of 24 bases. Germline V gene lookup returns CDR1 SGHKS and CDR2 YYEKEE (reference sequence). The CDR3 runs to 18 residues. DNA for the CDR3: TGTGCCAGCAGCTTGGCCCGCGCGGCGCAGGGAGATTCGGATGAGCAGTTCTTC. Its translation: CASSLARAAQGDSDEQFF.

The sample holds many counts of this clonotype. The chain carries TRBV5-1 and TRBJ1-2; D is unclear. The CDR3 totals 14 residues. The germline V gene encodes CDR1 SGHRS and CDR2 YFSETQ. Trimming pared 1 base from V and 0 bases from J, leaving 7 bases between. The CDR3 DNA reads TGCGCCAGCAGCTTGCCGTCACCTAACTATGGCTACACCTTC. It codes for CASSLPSPNYGYTF.

In this sample, this clonotype turned up a few times. The rearrangement joins TRBV7-2 to TRBJ2-1, with a tentative D call TRBD2 (6 bases). Per germline, CDR1 SGHTA and CDR2 FQGNSA. Trimming stripped 2 bases from V and 3 bases from J, with 11 bases between. The CDR3 consists of 15 residues. CDR3 nucleotides: TGTGCCAGCAGCTTACGGGGGAACCGCTACAATGAGCAGTTCTTC. It translates to CASSLRGNRYNEQFF.

The sample holds many counts of this clonotype. The germline gene is not matched at one end of the junction; a read error may be the cause. The chain joins TRBV11-3 to TRBJ2-1; D is ambiguous. The CDR3 is made up of 17 amino acids. Germline CDR1 is SGHNT and CDR2 is YENEEA. The chain's CDR3 is CASSVELGISSYNEQFF. As DNA, the CDR3 is TGTGCCAGCAGCGTAGAGCTTGGGATCAGCTCCTACAATGAGCAGTTCTTC.

The chain employs TRBV4-1 and TRBJ2-7, with unresolved D. The CDR3 extends over 16 amino acids. Germline V CDR1 and CDR2: MGHRA, YSYEKL. The V and J ends lost 2 bases and 2 bases respectively, with 16 bases between them. CDR3 DNA: TGCGCCAGCAGCCAAATTCCTAGGTCGACCACCTACGAGCAGTACGTC. It yields the protein CASSQIPRSTTYEQYV.